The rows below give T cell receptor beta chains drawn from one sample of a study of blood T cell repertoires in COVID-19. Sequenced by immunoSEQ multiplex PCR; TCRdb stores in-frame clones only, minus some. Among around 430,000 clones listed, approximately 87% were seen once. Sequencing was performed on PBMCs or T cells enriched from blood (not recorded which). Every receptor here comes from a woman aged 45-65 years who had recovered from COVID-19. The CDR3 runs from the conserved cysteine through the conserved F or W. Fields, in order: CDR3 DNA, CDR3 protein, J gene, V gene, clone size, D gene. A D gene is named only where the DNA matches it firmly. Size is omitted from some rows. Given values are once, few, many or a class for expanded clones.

cdr3_nt: TGTGCCAGCAGTCGCACTTTCGGACAGGGCACCGGGGAGCTGTTTTTT
cdr3_aa: CASSRTFGQGTGELFF
j_call: TRBJ2-2
v_call: TRBV3-1/TRBV3-2
clone_size: .
d_call: TRBD1

cdr3_nt: TGTGCCAGCAGCCAAGTGGGGGCAGGGATTTCACCCCTCCACTTT
cdr3_aa: CASSQVGAGISPLHF
j_call: TRBJ1-6
v_call: TRBV14
clone_size: once
d_call: .

cdr3_nt: TGTGCCAGCAGCCCTCATCAGGGGGGAGGAAACTATGGCTACACCTTC
cdr3_aa: CASSPHQGGGNYGYTF
j_call: TRBJ1-2
v_call: TRBV7-6
clone_size: few
d_call: TRBD1

cdr3_nt: TGTGCCAGCAGCTCCCCTACCTGGGGACAGGGGTACAATGAGCAGTTCTTC
cdr3_aa: CASSSPTWGQGYNEQFF
j_call: TRBJ2-1
v_call: TRBV7-2
clone_size: .
d_call: TRBD1

cdr3_nt: TGTGCCATCATAAAGTGGCAGGGTAAGGAAACTGAAGCTTTCTTT
cdr3_aa: CAIIKWQGKETEAFF
j_call: TRBJ1-1
v_call: TRBV10-3
clone_size: .
d_call: .

cdr3_nt: TGTGCCAGCAGTTTAAAGGGAGAGGTTAACTATGGCTACACCTTC
cdr3_aa: CASSLKGEVNYGYTF
j_call: TRBJ1-2
v_call: TRBV27
clone_size: .
d_call: .

cdr3_nt: TGTGCCAGCAGCCGGGACAGGGAAGACTATGGCTACACCTTC
cdr3_aa: CASSRDREDYGYTF
j_call: TRBJ1-2
v_call: TRBV6-5
clone_size: .
d_call: TRBD1

cdr3_nt: TGTGCCTGGAGTGACGTGAGACAGGGAACATGGATCTACACCTTC
cdr3_aa: CAWSDVRQGTWIYTF
j_call: TRBJ1-2
v_call: TRBV30
clone_size: .
d_call: TRBD1

cdr3_nt: TGTGCCAGCAGCTTAGAGGTCAGTAGGGGGCAAGATGGCTACACCTTC
cdr3_aa: CASSLEVSRGQDGYTF
j_call: TRBJ1-2
v_call: TRBV7-9
clone_size: .
d_call: TRBD1

cdr3_nt: TGTGCCACCAGCAGAGGAGGGACAGGATACACTGAAGCTTTCTTT
cdr3_aa: CATSRGGTGYTEAFF
j_call: TRBJ1-1
v_call: TRBV15
clone_size: .
d_call: TRBD1

cdr3_nt: TGTGCCAGCAGCCCCCCTCGCACCGGGACAGGGAGGGAAAAACTGTTTTTT
cdr3_aa: CASSPPRTGTGREKLFF
j_call: TRBJ1-4
v_call: TRBV7-9
clone_size: .
d_call: TRBD1

cdr3_nt: TGTGCCAGCAGTTCCCCGACAAAGACCGCCTACGAGCAGTACTTC
cdr3_aa: CASSSPTKTAYEQYF
j_call: TRBJ2-7
v_call: TRBV28
clone_size: .
d_call: .

cdr3_nt: TGTGCCAGCAGTTTACGCGCGGGCCGAGGCGATTCACCCCTCCACTTT
cdr3_aa: CASSLRAGRGDSPLHF
j_call: TRBJ1-6
v_call: TRBV27
clone_size: .
d_call: .

cdr3_nt: TGTGCCAGCAGCCCGGGAGGGGCACGCGAGCAGTACTTC
cdr3_aa: CASSPGGAREQYF
j_call: TRBJ2-7
v_call: TRBV3-1/TRBV3-2
clone_size: .
d_call: TRBD2

cdr3_nt: TGCAGCGTTGAAGAAGCGGGGTACCAAGAGACCCAGTACTTC
cdr3_aa: CSVEEAGYQETQYF
j_call: TRBJ2-5
v_call: TRBV29-1
clone_size: once
d_call: TRBD2

cdr3_nt: TGTGCCAGCAGCCGGGCTAATGAAAAACTGTTTTTT
cdr3_aa: CASSRANEKLFF
j_call: TRBJ1-4
v_call: TRBV12-3/TRBV12-4
clone_size: .
d_call: .

cdr3_nt: TGTGCCACCAGCAGGCCAGAGGGAGGGGTTCATGGCTACACCTTC
cdr3_aa: CATSRPEGGVHGYTF
j_call: TRBJ1-2
v_call: TRBV15
clone_size: .
d_call: .

cdr3_nt: TGTGCCAGTAGGGGACTAGCGGAGACTCGAGATACGCAGTATTTT
cdr3_aa: CASRGLAETRDTQYF
j_call: TRBJ2-3
v_call: TRBV19
clone_size: .
d_call: TRBD2

cdr3_nt: TGTGCCTGGGGGGGACAGGGGGCTCCCTACGAGCAGTACTTC
cdr3_aa: CAWGGQGAPYEQYF
j_call: TRBJ2-7
v_call: TRBV30
clone_size: .
d_call: TRBD1

cdr3_nt: TGCAGCATCACCGACGGGGGGTCCTACGAGCAGTACTTC
cdr3_aa: CSITDGGSYEQYF
j_call: TRBJ2-7
v_call: TRBV29-1
clone_size: .
d_call: TRBD2

cdr3_nt: TGTGCCAGCAGCTTGGGGACAGGGGAGAGCACCGGGGAGCTGTTTTTT
cdr3_aa: CASSLGTGESTGELFF
j_call: TRBJ2-2
v_call: TRBV11-2
clone_size: .
d_call: TRBD1

cdr3_nt: TGTGCCAGTAGTATAGGACCGGGACAGGCCTCCGGCTACACCTTC
cdr3_aa: CASSIGPGQASGYTF
j_call: TRBJ1-2
v_call: TRBV19
clone_size: .
d_call: TRBD1

cdr3_nt: TGTGCCAGCCGGTCGGGGTCGAGCGGTGGAAACACCATATATTTT
cdr3_aa: CASRSGSSGGNTIYF
j_call: TRBJ1-3
v_call: TRBV27
clone_size: once
d_call: .

cdr3_nt: TGCGCCAGCAGCCAGCGGGGGGGCCGGACAGATACGCAGTATTTT
cdr3_aa: CASSQRGGRTDTQYF
j_call: TRBJ2-3
v_call: TRBV4-1
clone_size: .
d_call: TRBD2

cdr3_nt: TGTGCCAGCACCAAGGGGGATTTCCGGGAAAAACTGTTTTTT
cdr3_aa: CASTKGDFREKLFF
j_call: TRBJ1-4
v_call: TRBV6-5
clone_size: .
d_call: .

cdr3_nt: TGCAGCGTTGCCGGACAGGCGAACACTGAAGCTTTCTTT
cdr3_aa: CSVAGQANTEAFF
j_call: TRBJ1-1
v_call: TRBV29-1
clone_size: .
d_call: TRBD1

cdr3_nt: TGTGCCAGCAGCCGCCGGGGCAGGGGTAACTTGTTCGGGGGCTACACCTTC
cdr3_aa: CASSRRGRGNLFGGYTF
j_call: TRBJ1-2
v_call: TRBV5-4
clone_size: .
d_call: .

cdr3_nt: TGTGCCAGACAGGGGGCATCTGGAAACACCATATATTTT
cdr3_aa: CARQGASGNTIYF
j_call: TRBJ1-3
v_call: TRBV6-5
clone_size: .
d_call: TRBD1

cdr3_nt: TGCGCCAGCAGCTTGGGGGACAGTCGTGAAAAACTGTTTTTT
cdr3_aa: CASSLGDSREKLFF
j_call: TRBJ1-4
v_call: TRBV5-1
clone_size: .
d_call: TRBD1

cdr3_nt: TGTGCCAGCAGTTTAGACATCTCCTACGAGCAGTACTTC
cdr3_aa: CASSLDISYEQYF
j_call: TRBJ2-7
v_call: TRBV12-3/TRBV12-4
clone_size: .
d_call: .

cdr3_nt: TGTGCCAGCAGCGCTACAGTGAGCAATCAGCCCCAGCATTTT
cdr3_aa: CASSATVSNQPQHF
j_call: TRBJ1-5
v_call: TRBV6-4
clone_size: once
d_call: .

cdr3_nt: TGTGCCAGCAGCCCAAACAGCGGCAGCGGCTCCTACGAGCAGTACTTC
cdr3_aa: CASSPNSGSGSYEQYF
j_call: TRBJ2-7
v_call: TRBV6-2/TRBV6-3
clone_size: .
d_call: .

cdr3_nt: TGTGCCAGTAGTTACAGTCAGAACACTGAAGCTTTCTTT
cdr3_aa: CASSYSQNTEAFF
j_call: TRBJ1-1
v_call: TRBV19
clone_size: .
d_call: .

cdr3_nt: TGTGCCAGCGCAGACGGGGGGGCGGACTACGAGCAGTACTTC
cdr3_aa: CASADGGADYEQYF
j_call: TRBJ2-7
v_call: TRBV5-4
clone_size: .
d_call: TRBD2

cdr3_nt: TGCGCCAGCAGCCAGAGGTACATCTCTGGAAACACCATATATTTT
cdr3_aa: CASSQRYISGNTIYF
j_call: TRBJ1-3
v_call: TRBV4-1
clone_size: .
d_call: .

cdr3_nt: TGTGCCAGTAGTTTCGGCTACGAGCAGTACTTC
cdr3_aa: CASSFGYEQYF
j_call: TRBJ2-7
v_call: TRBV19
clone_size: .
d_call: .